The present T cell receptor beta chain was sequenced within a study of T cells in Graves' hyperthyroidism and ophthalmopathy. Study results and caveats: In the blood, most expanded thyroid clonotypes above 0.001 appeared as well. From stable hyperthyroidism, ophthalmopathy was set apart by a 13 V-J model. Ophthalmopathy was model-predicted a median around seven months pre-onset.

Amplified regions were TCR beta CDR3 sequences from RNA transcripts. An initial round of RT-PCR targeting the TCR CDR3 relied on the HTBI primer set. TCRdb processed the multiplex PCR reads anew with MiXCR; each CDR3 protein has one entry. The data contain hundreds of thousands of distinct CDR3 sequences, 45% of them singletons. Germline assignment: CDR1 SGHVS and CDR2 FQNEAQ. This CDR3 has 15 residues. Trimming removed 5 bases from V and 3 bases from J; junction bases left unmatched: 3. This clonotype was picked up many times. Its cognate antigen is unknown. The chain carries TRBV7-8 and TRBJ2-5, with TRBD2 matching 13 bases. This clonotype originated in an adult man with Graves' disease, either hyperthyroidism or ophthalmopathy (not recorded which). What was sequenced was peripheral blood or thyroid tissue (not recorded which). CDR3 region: CASSKGLAGKETQYF. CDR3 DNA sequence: TGTGCCAGCAGCAAGGGACTAGCGGGGAAAGAGACCCAGTACTTC.